In this sample, the clone carrying this T cell receptor beta chain turned up a few times. No antigen is known for it. This entry belongs to a study of cytomegalovirus exposure and HLA in healthy donors. The study, taken as a whole, reports: Later analysis showed most CMV-associated TCR beta chains appearing HLA-restricted.

Primers included in the PCR were 60 Vbeta and 13 Jbeta primers. Produced via immunoSEQ multiplex PCR; TCRdb's table is partial and in-frame only. The sample gives around 120,000 clones, about four fifths of which show up once; approximately 1% is in the top ten. This CDR3 is 13 amino acids long. The ends lost 10 bases at V and 7 bases at J; junction bases unmatched: 7. The germline CDR1 and CDR2 sequences are MNHNY and SVGAGI (reference sequence). This TCR was recovered from a human donor in good health. The J gene is TRBJ1-4, the V gene TRBV6-6, with 9 bases lining up with TRBD1. Material for sequencing was PBMCs. CDR3 coding DNA: TGTGCCACCGACAGGGGGACGGGTGAAAAACTGTTTTTT. Protein: CATDRGTGEKLFF.